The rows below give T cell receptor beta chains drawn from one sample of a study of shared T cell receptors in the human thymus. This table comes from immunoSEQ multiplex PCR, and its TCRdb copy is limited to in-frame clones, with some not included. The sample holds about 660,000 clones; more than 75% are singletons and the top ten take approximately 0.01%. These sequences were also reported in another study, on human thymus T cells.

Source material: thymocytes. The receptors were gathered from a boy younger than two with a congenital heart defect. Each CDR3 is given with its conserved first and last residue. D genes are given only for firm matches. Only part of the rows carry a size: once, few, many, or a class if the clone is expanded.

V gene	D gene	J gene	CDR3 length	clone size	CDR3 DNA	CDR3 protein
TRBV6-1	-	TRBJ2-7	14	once	TGTGCCAGCAGTGAAAGCAGGGTGGCCTACGAGCAGTACTTC	CASSESRVAYEQYF
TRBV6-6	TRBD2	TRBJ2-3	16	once	TGTGCCAGCAGGTTAGGACTAGCGGGATTCACAGATACGCAGTATTTT	CASRLGLAGFTDTQYF
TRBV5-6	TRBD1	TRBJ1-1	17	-	TGTGCCAGCAGCTCATACTACCCCGGGACAGAGGCTCCTGAAGCTTTCTTT	CASSSYYPGTEAPEAFF
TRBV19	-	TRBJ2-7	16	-	TGTGCCAGTAGTCATTTATTTCGGGCAGGGTGCAACGAGCAGTACTTC	CASSHLFRAGCNEQYF
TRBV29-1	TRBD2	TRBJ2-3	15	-	TGCAGCGTTGGCCCCCGTTGGGGAGGGATAGATACGCAGTATTTT	CSVGPRWGGIDTQYF
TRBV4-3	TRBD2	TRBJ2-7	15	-	TGCGCCAGCAGCCAGGGACTAGCGGCCTCCTACGAGCAGTACTTC	CASSQGLAASYEQYF
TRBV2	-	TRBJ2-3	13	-	TGTGCCAGCAGGGGGGCCCCCACAGATACGCAGTATTTT	CASRGAPTDTQYF
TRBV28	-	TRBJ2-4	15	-	TGTGCCAGCAGTTTAGAGGTGACTACCAAAAACATTCAGTACTTC	CASSLEVTTKNIQYF
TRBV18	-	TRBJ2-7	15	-	TGTGCCAGCTCACCGGGGAGGACTGACTCCTACGAGCAGTACTTC	CASSPGRTDSYEQYF
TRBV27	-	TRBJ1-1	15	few	TGTGCCAGCAGTTTAGACAGGACGATGAACACTGAAGCTTTCTTT	CASSLDRTMNTEAFF
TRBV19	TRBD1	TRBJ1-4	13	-	TGTGCCAGTAGTGGGACAGGGGTTGAAAAACTGTTTTTT	CASSGTGVEKLFF
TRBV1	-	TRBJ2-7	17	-	TGCACCAGCAGTCTCCGCCTCATTACGGGATCACGGTACGAGCAGTACTTC	CTSSLRLITGSRYEQYF
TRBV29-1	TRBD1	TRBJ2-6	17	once	TGCAGCGTTGAAATGGCTGACAGGGTGGCTGGGGCCAACGTCCTGACTTTC	CSVEMADRVAGANVLTF
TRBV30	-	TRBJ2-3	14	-	TGTGCCTGGAGTGCCCCCCGTAAGAGGGCCTCGCAGTATTTT	CAWSAPRKRASQYF
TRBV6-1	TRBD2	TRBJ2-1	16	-	TGTGCCAGCAGTGATGAGCGGGGGGGGTCCTACAATGAGCAGTTCTTC	CASSDERGGSYNEQFF
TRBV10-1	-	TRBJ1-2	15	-	TGCGCCAGCAGTGACCGTGGGCAGTTCTTCTATGGCTACACCTTC	CASSDRGQFFYGYTF
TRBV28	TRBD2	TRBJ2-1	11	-	TGTGCCAGCACCCTAGCGGGAGGTCAGTTCTTC	CASTLAGGQFF
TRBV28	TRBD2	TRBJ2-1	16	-	TGTGCCAGCAGTCCTCCTTTAGCGGGAGGAAAGAATGAGCAGTTCTTC	CASSPPLAGGKNEQFF
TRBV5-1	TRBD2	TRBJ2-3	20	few	TGCGCCAGTGGCGGGACGCCAAGGAGCGGGGGGGGGCGATCCGCAGATACGCAGTATTTT	CASGGTPRSGGGRSADTQYF
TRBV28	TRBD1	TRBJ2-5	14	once	TGTGCCAGCAGTCTTCGGGACAGCAGGGAGACCCAGTACTTC	CASSLRDSRETQYF
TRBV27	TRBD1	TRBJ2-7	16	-	TGTGCCAGCAGTTTTTGGGGGGACAGGACTTCCTACGAGCAGTACTTC	CASSFWGDRTSYEQYF
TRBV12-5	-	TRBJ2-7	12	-	TGTGCTAGTGGCGCCCACACCTACGAGCAGTACTTC	CASGAHTYEQYF
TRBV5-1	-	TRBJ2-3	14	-	TGCGCCAGCAGTTGGGACTCCCGCACAGATACGCAGTATTTT	CASSWDSRTDTQYF
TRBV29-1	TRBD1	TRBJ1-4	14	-	TGCAGCGTTGAAGTGACAGGGGGCCGTGAAAAACTGTTTTTT	CSVEVTGGREKLFF
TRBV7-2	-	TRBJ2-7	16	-	TGTGCCAGCAGCTTAGTTGACGCTGAGCCGACTTACGAGCAGTACTTC	CASSLVDAEPTYEQYF
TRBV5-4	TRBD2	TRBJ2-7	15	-	TGTGCCAGCAGACCTCAGCGGGAGGGAGGAGGCGAGCAGTACTTC	CASRPQREGGGEQYF
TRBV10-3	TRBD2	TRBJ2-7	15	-	TGTGCCATCAGGACACTAGCGGGAGGGCGGAACGAGCAGTACTTC	CAIRTLAGGRNEQYF
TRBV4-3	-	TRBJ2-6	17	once	TGCGCCAGCAGCCAAGATTGGAGGGGGCTAGGGGCCAACGTCCTGACTTTC	CASSQDWRGLGANVLTF
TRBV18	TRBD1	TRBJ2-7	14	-	TGTGCCAGCTCACAAGGGACAGCTAGATACGAGCAGTACTTC	CASSQGTARYEQYF
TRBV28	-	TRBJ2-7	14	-	TGTGCCAGCAACCTGGACTACACTCTCTACGAGCAGTACTTC	CASNLDYTLYEQYF
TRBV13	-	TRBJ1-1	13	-	TGTGCCAGCAGCTTAGCAGGGGTCACTGAAGCTTTCTTT	CASSLAGVTEAFF
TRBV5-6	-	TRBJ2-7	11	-	TGTGCCAGCAGCTTGGGAGGGCAGCAGTACTTC	CASSLGGQQYF
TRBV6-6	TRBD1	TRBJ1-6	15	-	TGTGCCAGCAGTCCCAGCGACAGGGGTAATTCACCCCTCCACTTT	CASSPSDRGNSPLHF
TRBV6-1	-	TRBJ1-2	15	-	TGTGCCAGCAGTGAATGGAGGGAAGCTAACTATGGCTACACCTTC	CASSEWREANYGYTF
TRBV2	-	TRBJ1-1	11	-	TGTGCCAGGTATAGGAACACTGAAGCTTTCTTT	CARYRNTEAFF
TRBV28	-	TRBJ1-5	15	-	TGTGCCAGCAGTTTGAGGACAGCTGACAATCAGCCCCAGCATTTT	CASSLRTADNQPQHF
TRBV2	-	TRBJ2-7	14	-	TGTGCCAGCAGCGCCCCACCGAGCTCCTACGAGCAGTACTTC	CASSAPPSSYEQYF
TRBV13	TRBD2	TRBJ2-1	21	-	TGTGCCAGCAGCTTAGTTTCCCTGGCTAGCGGGAGGAACCTTCCCTACAATGAGCAGTTCTTC	CASSLVSLASGRNLPYNEQFF
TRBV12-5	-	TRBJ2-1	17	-	TGTGCTAGTGGTTTGGGGGGGCCCTTAAGCTCCTACAATGAGCAGTTCTTC	CASGLGGPLSSYNEQFF
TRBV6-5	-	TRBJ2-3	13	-	TGTGCCAGCAGTTCCGGGAGCACAGATACGCAGTATTTT	CASSSGSTDTQYF
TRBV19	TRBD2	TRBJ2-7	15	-	TGTGCCAGTAACGGGGGATCCAGCGGGAGCAGCGAGCAGTACTTC	CASNGGSSGSSEQYF
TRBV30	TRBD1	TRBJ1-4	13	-	TGTGCCTGGAGGACAGGGAGGTCGGAAAAACTGTTTTTT	CAWRTGRSEKLFF
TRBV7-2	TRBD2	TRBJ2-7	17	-	TGTGCCAGCAGCTTGCTTCCTAGCGGGAATGGAAGCTACGAGCAGTACTTC	CASSLLPSGNGSYEQYF